This T cell receptor beta chain is drawn from a study of Ad26.COV2.S vaccination and SARS-CoV-2 variants. Across the study: The donor was enrolled in the Ad26.COV2.S arm of the COV1001 trial.

Data came from immunoSEQ multiplex PCR; TCRdb stores just in-frame clones and leaves some out. The top ten hold approximately 1.5% of the sample, which has hundreds of thousands of clones, around 92% seen once. Treatment indicated: around 19 received Ad26.COV2.S at low or high dose, single or two shots; five or six received placebo; per-sample allocation not given. Samples were taken on day 63 after the first vaccine or placebo injection. In this sample, this clone turned up once. Its specificity is unknown. Study-level results: The study found higher spike-specific TCR breadth in vaccine than placebo recipients. Those who received vaccine or placebo ended up with similar non-spike TCR breadth.

The length of the CDR3 is 16 residues. Germline V CDR1 and CDR2: SGHTA, FQGNSA. The V segment lost 8 bases and the J segment 5 bases; nucleotides outside the gene matches: 15. The sequence was obtained from a person between 18 and 65 years old who received the Ad26.COV2.S COVID-19 vaccine or a placebo. The source material was peripheral blood, sampled in a trial of Ad26.COV2.S vaccine versus placebo. The chain combines TRBV7-2 with TRBJ2-3; 8 bases line up with TRBD2. CDR3 region: CASAKAGRGWEDTQYF. CDR3 sequence (DNA): TGTGCCAGCGCCAAAGCCGGGAGGGGATGGGAAGATACGCAGTATTTT. The full variable domain, completed using reference TRBV7-2 and TRBJ2-3, is GAGVSQSPSNKVTEKGKDVELRCDPISGHTALYWYRQSLGQGLEFLIYFQGNSAPDKSGLPSDRFSAERTGGSVSTLTIQRTQQEDSAVYLCASAKAGRGWEDTQYFGPGTRLTVL.